The 29 T cell receptor beta chains below were found in one sample sequenced in a study of OX40 agonist ivuxolimab in advanced cancers. Sequencing was performed with immunoSEQ multiplex PCR; in TCRdb, only in-frame clones are kept and a portion is missing. The sample lists about 26,000 clones; over 80% were seen once. The material sequenced was CD4+ or CD8+ T cells sorted from blood, taken in a trial of the OX40 agonist ivuxolimab. These receptors were obtained from an adult with an advanced solid tumor such as melanoma, head and neck, liver or kidney cancer.

V and J are TRBV5-6 and TRBJ2-7; 8 bases match TRBD2. This CDR3 comprises 17 residues. The trim removed 1 base at V and 6 bases at J, leaving 15 bases unmatched. Germline V CDR1 and CDR2: SGHDT, YYEEEE. This CDR3 reads CASSLSPGREAPTEQYF. CDR3 bases: TGTGCCAGCAGCTTGTCACCCGGGCGGGAGGCCCCCACCGAGCAGTACTTC.

This chain links TRBV30 with TRBJ2-7; a weak D match, TRBD2 (6 bases). CDR1 is GTSNPN and CDR2 is SVGIG in the germline V gene (reference sequence). This CDR3 has 12 amino acids. The germline V and J ends were trimmed by 5 bases and 4 bases, with 12 bases remaining between them. The DNA of the CDR3 is TGTGCCTGGGAGCGGGTAGGGTACGAGCAGTACTTC. Protein: CAWERVGYEQYF.

The chain couples TRBV29-1 to TRBJ1-1; 7 bases agree with TRBD1. CDR1 is SQVTM and CDR2 is ANQGSEA in the germline V gene. The length of the CDR3 is 14 residues. The junction had 5 bases not matched to a gene; V was cut back by 4 bases and J by 0 bases. CDR3 sequence (DNA): TGCAGCGTTGCCCGACAGGGCATGAACACTGAAGCTTTCTTT. This sequence encodes CSVARQGMNTEAFF.

This clone is medium-sized by share. V is TRBV4-2 and J is TRBJ2-7; TRBD2 is a possible D gene (7 bases). Trimming left V 3 bases short and J 6 bases short, with 21 bases between. CDR3 size: 16 residues. Germline CDR1 is LGHNA and CDR2 is YNFKEQ. CDR3 sequence reads: CASSQGAGRESSEQYF. In nucleotides, the CDR3 is TGTGCCAGCAGCCAGGGGGCGGGGCGGGAGTCAAGCGAGCAGTACTTC.

The chain carries TRBV5-6 and TRBJ1-6; D possibly corresponds to TRBD1 (6 bases). The CDR3 sequence is 14 residues long. V lost 4 bases and J 6 bases, leaving 11 bases between the germline ends. Germline values: CDR1 SGHDT, CDR2 YYEEEE. The DNA for the CDR3 is TGTGCCAGCAGCCCTTCAGGGGCTAATTCACCCCTCCACTTT. It translates to CASSPSGANSPLHF.

This sequence joins TRBV19 and TRBJ2-7, with unresolved D. The germline V gene encodes CDR1 LNHDA and CDR2 SQIVND (reference sequence). V lost 4 bases and J lost 2, with 15 bases in between. The CDR3 has 15 residues. The CDR3 nucleotides read TGTGCCAGTAGTACAGCCTGGGGAAAACCCTACGAGCAGTACTTC. Translated: CASSTAWGKPYEQYF.

The chain recombines TRBV4-2 with TRBJ1-2; 9 bases map to TRBD1. Germline values: CDR1 LGHNA, CDR2 YNFKEQ. Trimming took 0 bases from V and 5 from J; bases not matched to a gene: 7. The CDR3 is 16 residues long. CDR3 coding DNA: TGTGCCAGCAGCCAAGACGCAACAGGGGGCCCTTATGGCTACACCTTC. Encoded protein: CASSQDATGGPYGYTF.

The rearrangement joins TRBV4-1 to TRBJ2-2; TRBD1 matches at 7 bases. The junction had 4 bases not matched to a gene; V was cut back by 6 bases and J by 3 bases. The CDR3 loop spans 14 amino acids. Per the germline V gene, CDR1 is MGHRA and CDR2 is YSYEKL. The CDR3 loop reads CASRPTGDTGELFF. CDR3 nucleotide sequence: TGCGCCAGCAGACCTACAGGGGACACCGGGGAGCTGTTTTTT.

The rearrangement links TRBV6-5 to TRBJ1-1; D not certain. V lost 10 bases to trimming and J lost 0 bases, with 6 bases between them. The CDR3 sequence is 11 residues long. Germline loops: CDR1 MNHEY, CDR2 SVGAGI. This CDR3 reads CATRVNTEAFF. CDR3 nucleotide sequence: TGTGCCACCCGGGTGAACACTGAAGCTTTCTTT.

The chain has TRBV9 and TRBJ1-1; D gene ambiguous. The germline V gene has CDR1 SGDLS and CDR2 YYNGEE. The CDR3 has 14 amino acids. Between the trimmed V and J ends, which lost 3 bases and 0 bases, there was a span of 9 bases. Written as DNA, the CDR3 is TGTGCCAGCAGCGCCGAGGATTTGAACACTGAAGCTTTCTTT. It translates to CASSAEDLNTEAFF.

This clone occurred once. The rearrangement joins TRBV10-3 to TRBJ2-7; 7 nucleotides agree with TRBD2. J lost 2 bases, V lost 3 bases, and 10 bases had no gene match. Germline V gives CDR1 ENHRY, CDR2 SYGVKD. The CDR3 loop spans 16 amino acids. The CDR3 reads CAISDSSAGATYEQYF. The CDR3 DNA follows: TGTGCCATCAGTGATTCTTCCGCGGGAGCTACCTACGAGCAGTACTTC.

The CDR3 loop is CASSEAAAGNTIYF. The CDR3 DNA reads TGTGCCAGCAGTGAAGCGGCAGCTGGAAACACCATATATTTT. The rearrangement uses TRBV2 and TRBJ1-3; D uncertain. Trimming removed 0 bases at V and 2 bases at J, with 5 bases between. CDR1 is SNHLY and CDR2 is FYNNEI in the germline V gene. The CDR3 has 14 residues.

The rearrangement uses TRBV27 and TRBJ2-1; 7 bases are a match to TRBD2. Germline V gene lookup returns CDR1 MNHEY and CDR2 SMNVEV (reference sequence). The ends lost 4 bases at V and 6 bases at J; junction bases unmatched: 9. This CDR3 is 15 amino acids long. The CDR3 region has the DNA TGTGCCAGCAGTTATGGGGGGGAGGGCCTCAATGAGCAGTTCTTC. The encoded protein is CASSYGGEGLNEQFF.

The chain carries TRBV5-6 and TRBJ1-4; 8 bases map to TRBD1. This CDR3 has 15 amino acids. J lost 10 bases, V lost 3 bases, and 11 bases had no gene match. CDR1 is SGHDT, CDR2 YYEEEE, per germline. Here the CDR3 DNA reads TGTGCCAGCAGCTCTCCAGGGGGCCCGGCGGGAAAACTGTTTTTT. Translating it yields CASSSPGGPAGKLFF.

The chain is built from TRBV29-1 and TRBJ2-1; no firm D call. Trimming removed 5 bases from V and 5 bases from J, with 4 bases in between. Germline V gives CDR1 SQVTM, CDR2 ANQGSEA. The CDR3 contains 10 residues. CDR3 DNA sequence: TGCAGCGTTTCAGACAATGAGCAGTTCTTC. As protein: CSVSDNEQFF.

The chain couples TRBV7-2 to TRBJ2-7, with D possibly TRBD1 on 6 matching bases. The CDR3 totals 13 residues. CDR1 is SGHTA and CDR2 is FQGNSA in the germline V gene. V was clipped by 5 bases and J by 2 bases, with 10 bases between them. In nucleotides, the CDR3 is TGTGCCAGCAGCCGGGACATAGCCTACGAGCAGTACTTC. It is translated as CASSRDIAYEQYF.

The chain carries TRBV30 and TRBJ2-7; 8 bases line up with TRBD1. The CDR3 extends over 14 amino acids. From germline, CDR1 is GTSNPN and CDR2 SVGIG (reference sequence). The V gene end was trimmed by 1 base and the J gene end by 2 bases; junction bases not matched to a gene: 4. For the CDR3, the DNA is TGTGCCTGGAGTGCGATGGACAGGGCCTACGAGCAGTACTTC. It translates to CAWSAMDRAYEQYF.

This clone was seen only once. The V gene is TRBV9, the J gene TRBJ1-2, with TRBD1 matching 9 bases. There are 15 residues in the CDR3. Losses at the gene ends were 7 bases for V and 3 bases for J; bases not matched to a gene: 10. Germline assignment: CDR1 SGDLS and CDR2 YYNGEE. In nucleotides, the CDR3 is TGTGCCAGCGGCCCCGGGGGGGACAGGGACTATGGCTACACCTTC. This encodes CASGPGGDRDYGYTF. Full variable domain (missing parts from reference TRBV9 and TRBJ1-2): DSGVTQTPKHLITATGQRVTLRCSPRSGDLSVYWYQQSLDQGLQFLIQYYNGEERAKGNILERFSAQQFPDLHSELNLSSLELGDSALYFCASGPGGDRDYGYTFGSGTRLTVV.

The CDR3 here is CASSSRGEKNTGELFF. The CDR3 DNA reads as TGTGCCAGTAGTAGTAGGGGGGAGAAGAACACCGGGGAGCTGTTTTTT. This rearrangement joins TRBV19 to TRBJ2-2; D assignment may be TRBD1 or TRBD2 (6 bases each). The CDR3 sequence is 16 residues long. V lost 4 bases to trimming and J lost 1 base, with 13 bases between them. Germline CDR1 LNHDA, CDR2 SQIVND (reference sequence). The entire variable domain, with the rest obtained from reference TRBV19 and TRBJ2-2, is as follows: DGGITQSPKYLFRKEGQNVTLSCEQNLNHDAMYWYRQDPGQGLRLIYYSQIVNDFQKGDIAEGYSVSREKKESFPLTVTSAQKNPTAFYLCASSSRGEKNTGELFFGEGSRLTVL.

V is TRBV9 and J is TRBJ2-3, with 8 bases aligning to TRBD2. The CDR3 runs 16 residues. Germline lookup yields CDR1 SGDLS and CDR2 YYNGEE. The ends lost 4 bases at V and 4 bases at J; junction bases unmatched: 11. The CDR3 nucleotides read TGTGCCAGCAGCTTTCCCGAGCGGGAGTTTGCAGATACGCAGTATTTT. Translated: CASSFPEREFADTQYF.

J is TRBJ2-1 and V is TRBV30, with D uncertain. Trimming cost V 0 bases and J 6 bases, with 6 bases left between them. The CDR3 covers 12 residues. Germline loops: CDR1 GTSNPN, CDR2 SVGIG (reference sequence). The CDR3 coding sequence is TGTGCCTGGAGTGTAAGCTTCAATGAGCAGTTCTTC. Its protein is CAWSVSFNEQFF.

This sequence joins TRBV6-5 and TRBJ2-3; no firm D call. Per germline, CDR1 MNHEY and CDR2 SVGAGI. Trimming left V 4 bases short and J 5 bases short, with 10 bases between. The CDR3 has 13 amino acids. In DNA, the CDR3 is TGTGCCAGCAGTTTAGGGTCGGGAGATACGCAGTATTTT. This codes for CASSLGSGDTQYF.

Written as DNA, the CDR3 is TGTGCCAGCAGCCAAACCGGGGGCGTTGCCTACGAGCAGTACTTC. Translating gives CASSQTGGVAYEQYF. The chain couples TRBV4-2 to TRBJ2-7; TRBD1 or TRBD2 may be the D gene (6 bases each). This CDR3 spans 15 amino acids. From germline, CDR1 is LGHNA and CDR2 YNFKEQ. The V gene lost 2 bases and the J gene lost 2 bases, with 13 bases spanning the gap.

The chain joins TRBV4-1 to TRBJ2-2; the D is unclear. The CDR3 runs 15 residues. Germline lookup yields CDR1 MGHRA and CDR2 YSYEKL. Trimming stripped 2 bases from V and 3 bases from J, with 10 bases between. The CDR3 DNA reads as TGCGCCAGCAGCCAAATGCGCACTTACACCGGGGAGCTGTTTTTT. It specifies CASSQMRTYTGELFF.

The gene calls are TRBV27 and TRBJ1-2; 7 bases match TRBD1. This CDR3 has 15 residues. Germline V gene sequence: CDR1 MNHEY, CDR2 SMNVEV (reference sequence). The V and J ends lost 0 bases and 4 bases, in that order; junction bases with no gene match: 5. DNA of the CDR3: TGTGCCAGCAGTTTATCGGAGGGGGCGAGCTATGGCTACACCTTC. This translates into CASSLSEGASYGYTF.

This clone was picked up a small number of times. The gene calls are TRBV19 and TRBJ2-5, with D tentatively TRBD2 (5 bases). V shed 8 bases and J shed 3 bases, with 19 bases lying between them. The CDR3 covers 15 residues. The germline V gene encodes CDR1 LNHDA and CDR2 SQIVND (reference sequence). In nucleotides, the CDR3 is TGTGCCAGTCCTGAGACACCCGAGAGGGAAGAGACCCAGTACTTC. Its protein is CASPETPEREETQYF.

The chain joins TRBV11-2 to TRBJ2-7; D is unresolved. Germline V gene data show CDR1 as SGHAT and CDR2 as FQNNGV. This CDR3 contains 14 residues. Trimming removed 3 bases from V and 0 bases from J, with 9 bases in between. CDR3 amino acids: CASSLSYGSYEQYF. The CDR3 region has the DNA TGTGCCAGCAGCTTGTCCTACGGCTCCTACGAGCAGTACTTC.

This clone has more than one count but fewer than ten. The J gene is TRBJ2-2, the V gene TRBV28, with a weak D call TRBD2 (6 bases). The germline gives CDR1 MDHEN, CDR2 SYDVKM. Between the trimmed V and J ends, which lost 6 bases and 8 bases, there was a span of 16 bases. CDR3 length equals 14 residues. The CDR3 here is CASSTDAGPGELFF. In DNA form, the CDR3 reads TGTGCCAGCAGCACAGACGCGGGGCCGGGGGAGCTGTTTTTT.

This clone was counted only a few times. V usage is TRBV7-9 and J usage is TRBJ2-7; D might be TRBD1 (6 bases). The CDR3 is made up of 15 amino acids. V was cut by 5 bases and J by 2 bases, with 16 bases left in between. Germline CDR1 SEHNR, CDR2 FQNEAQ (reference sequence). In nucleotides, the CDR3 is TGTGCCAGCAGCCCGAGGACAGCCGACCCCTACGAGCAGTACTTC. It specifies CASSPRTADPYEQYF.